These T cell receptor beta chains were read from a single sample in a study of tumor-infiltrating lymphocytes in localized non-small cell lung cancer. Profiling relied on immunoSEQ multiplex PCR, and the TCRdb table lists in-frame clones only, not all of them. The sample records about 16,000 clones, roughly 80% being singletons. The sample comprised lung tumor tissue. The receptors originated from a human donor with non-small cell lung cancer. CDR3s include the opening cysteine and the closing phenylalanine or tryptophan. Each record gives: J gene, CDR3 length, D gene, V gene, clone size, CDR3 protein, CDR3 DNA. The D gene is left open where the match is weak. Size tells how often a clone was seen (once, few, many) or the class of an expanded clone, and some rows leave it out.

j_gene: TRBJ1-6; len: 17; d_gene: -; v_gene: TRBV15; abundance: -; CDR3aa: CATSRTRQVSYNSPLHF; CDR3nt: TGTGCCACCAGCAGAACACGACAGGTCTCCTATAATTCACCCCTCCACTTT
j_gene: TRBJ2-5; len: 16; d_gene: -; v_gene: TRBV19; abundance: -; CDR3aa: CASSIRTPPQAGTQYF; CDR3nt: TGTGCCAGTAGTATTCGGACACCCCCACAAGCGGGCACCCAGTACTTC
j_gene: TRBJ1-5; len: 17; d_gene: -; v_gene: TRBV27; abundance: -; CDR3aa: CASRKLYGADSNQPQHF; CDR3nt: TGTGCCAGCAGAAAATTATATGGGGCTGATAGCAATCAGCCCCAGCATTTT
j_gene: TRBJ1-4; len: 12; d_gene: -; v_gene: TRBV28; abundance: -; CDR3aa: CASGLFNEKMFF; CDR3nt: TGTGCCAGCGGGTTATTTAATGAAAAGATGTTTTTT
j_gene: TRBJ2-1; len: 11; d_gene: -; v_gene: TRBV30; abundance: -; CDR3aa: CAWSLLGKQFF; CDR3nt: TGTGCCTGGAGTCTGTTGGGGAAGCAGTTCTTC
j_gene: TRBJ2-5; len: 14; d_gene: -; v_gene: TRBV2; abundance: few; CDR3aa: CASSDGGKRETQYF; CDR3nt: TGTGCCAGCAGTGATGGGGGTAAGAGAGAGACCCAGTACTTC
j_gene: TRBJ2-2; len: 16; d_gene: TRBD2; v_gene: TRBV6-6; abundance: -; CDR3aa: CASSEGLAGGTGELFF; CDR3nt: TGTGCCAGCAGCGAGGGACTAGCGGGAGGGACCGGGGAGCTGTTTTTT
j_gene: TRBJ2-7; len: 14; d_gene: TRBD2; v_gene: TRBV11-2; abundance: -; CDR3aa: CASSFSGGWDEQYF; CDR3nt: TGTGCCAGCAGCTTCTCGGGAGGGTGGGACGAGCAGTACTTC
j_gene: TRBJ1-5; len: 15; d_gene: -; v_gene: TRBV4-1; abundance: -; CDR3aa: CASSQDEGGRQPQHF; CDR3nt: TGCGCCAGCAGCCAAGATGAGGGGGGCCGGCAGCCCCAGCATTTT
j_gene: TRBJ2-2; len: 16; d_gene: TRBD1; v_gene: TRBV27; abundance: -; CDR3aa: CASRFLSGGNTGELFF; CDR3nt: TGTGCCAGCAGATTTCTATCAGGGGGCAACACCGGGGAGCTGTTTTTT
j_gene: TRBJ1-2; len: 15; d_gene: -; v_gene: TRBV28; abundance: -; CDR3aa: CASYSSGQSNYGYTF; CDR3nt: TGTGCCAGCTACAGTTCGGGCCAGTCTAACTATGGCTACACCTTC
j_gene: TRBJ2-5; len: 15; d_gene: TRBD2; v_gene: TRBV11-2; abundance: few; CDR3aa: CASSFGLAGQETQYF; CDR3nt: TGTGCCAGCAGCTTCGGACTAGCGGGGCAAGAGACCCAGTACTTC
j_gene: TRBJ1-5; len: 13; d_gene: TRBD1; v_gene: TRBV6-1; abundance: -; CDR3aa: CASTGQINQPQHF; CDR3nt: TGTGCCAGCACGGGACAGATCAATCAGCCCCAGCATTTT
j_gene: TRBJ2-2; len: 17; d_gene: TRBD1; v_gene: TRBV4-3; abundance: -; CDR3aa: CASSHGTGVIGTGELFF; CDR3nt: TGCGCCAGCAGCCACGGGACAGGGGTGATTGGCACCGGGGAGCTGTTTTTT
j_gene: TRBJ2-7; len: 14; d_gene: -; v_gene: TRBV6-5; abundance: -; CDR3aa: CASSYSIGPYEQYF; CDR3nt: TGTGCCAGCAGTTACTCGATAGGCCCGTACGAGCAGTACTTC
j_gene: TRBJ1-2; len: 12; d_gene: -; v_gene: TRBV28; abundance: -; CDR3aa: CATEGAADGYTF; CDR3nt: TGTGCCACCGAAGGGGCAGCCGATGGCTACACCTTC
j_gene: TRBJ2-3; len: 16; d_gene: TRBD2; v_gene: TRBV5-1; abundance: -; CDR3aa: CASSPTRTSGTDTQYF; CDR3nt: TGCGCCAGCAGCCCTACCCGGACTAGCGGCACAGATACGCAGTATTTT
j_gene: TRBJ1-2; len: 14; d_gene: -; v_gene: TRBV7-8; abundance: -; CDR3aa: CASSLDAGSYGYTF; CDR3nt: TGTGCCAGCAGCTTAGACGCTGGGAGCTATGGCTACACCTTC
j_gene: TRBJ1-2; len: 14; d_gene: TRBD1; v_gene: TRBV2; abundance: -; CDR3aa: CASSGTGSKYGYTF; CDR3nt: TGTGCCAGCAGTGGGACAGGCTCTAAATATGGCTACACCTTC
j_gene: TRBJ2-2; len: 13; d_gene: -; v_gene: TRBV30; abundance: once; CDR3aa: CAWSVLVIGELFF; CDR3nt: TGTGCCTGGAGTGTACTAGTTATCGGGGAGCTGTTTTTT
j_gene: TRBJ2-1; len: 15; d_gene: -; v_gene: TRBV14; abundance: -; CDR3aa: CASSPPGQSYNEQFF; CDR3nt: TGTGCCAGCAGCCCTCCGGGACAATCCTACAATGAGCAGTTCTTC
j_gene: TRBJ1-1; len: 11; d_gene: -; v_gene: TRBV6-1; abundance: -; CDR3aa: CASTLWWAAFF; CDR3nt: TGTGCCAGCACCCTGTGGTGGGCAGCTTTCTTT
j_gene: TRBJ2-4; len: 13; d_gene: TRBD1; v_gene: TRBV29-1; abundance: -; CDR3aa: CSVGQGITDIQYF; CDR3nt: TGCAGCGTTGGACAGGGGATTACGGACATTCAGTACTTC
j_gene: TRBJ2-5; len: 14; d_gene: TRBD2; v_gene: TRBV7-2; abundance: -; CDR3aa: CASSFGLGPWTQYF; CDR3nt: TGTGCCAGCAGCTTTGGACTAGGCCCCTGGACCCAGTACTTC
j_gene: TRBJ2-5; len: 15; d_gene: -; v_gene: TRBV9; abundance: -; CDR3aa: CASSVGGSWSETQYF; CDR3nt: TGTGCCAGCAGCGTAGGAGGGAGTTGGTCAGAGACCCAGTACTTC
j_gene: TRBJ1-1; len: 16; d_gene: -; v_gene: TRBV5-5; abundance: -; CDR3aa: CASSLGAGNQNTEAFF; CDR3nt: TGTGCCAGCAGCTTGGGAGCGGGAAACCAGAACACTGAAGCTTTCTTT
j_gene: TRBJ2-2; len: 16; d_gene: TRBD2; v_gene: TRBV2; abundance: -; CDR3aa: CASSLGGRTLTGELFF; CDR3nt: TGTGCCAGCAGCCTCGGCGGGAGAACTCTAACCGGGGAGCTGTTTTTT
j_gene: TRBJ2-7; len: 16; d_gene: -; v_gene: TRBV4-1; abundance: -; CDR3aa: CASSQGANRETYEQYF; CDR3nt: TGCGCCAGCAGCCAGGGGGCGAACAGGGAAACCTACGAGCAGTACTTC
j_gene: TRBJ2-3; len: 14; d_gene: TRBD2; v_gene: TRBV27; abundance: -; CDR3aa: CASSTQRDTDTQYF; CDR3nt: TGTGCCAGCAGTACCCAGCGGGACACAGATACGCAGTATTTT
j_gene: TRBJ2-5; len: 14; d_gene: -; v_gene: TRBV28; abundance: -; CDR3aa: CASSRTRDRETQYF; CDR3nt: TGTGCCAGCAGTCGGACCAGGGACCGGGAGACCCAGTACTTC
j_gene: TRBJ2-6; len: 17; d_gene: -; v_gene: TRBV4-2; abundance: -; CDR3aa: CASSQEGRPLGGNVLTF; CDR3nt: TGTGCCAGCAGCCAAGAGGGCCGACCTCTGGGGGGCAACGTCCTGACTTTC
j_gene: TRBJ1-1; len: 13; d_gene: -; v_gene: TRBV18; abundance: -; CDR3aa: CASSQLGGTEAFF; CDR3nt: TGTGCCAGCTCACAATTAGGGGGCACTGAAGCTTTCTTT
j_gene: TRBJ2-2; len: 15; d_gene: -; v_gene: TRBV18; abundance: few; CDR3aa: CASSPRGANTGELFF; CDR3nt: TGTGCCAGCTCACCGAGGGGGGCGAACACCGGGGAGCTGTTTTTT
j_gene: TRBJ2-2; len: 16; d_gene: -; v_gene: TRBV7-3; abundance: few; CDR3aa: CASSPGSDANTGELFF; CDR3nt: TGTGCCAGCAGCCCGGGGAGTGACGCGAACACCGGGGAGCTGTTTTTT
j_gene: TRBJ2-7; len: 14; d_gene: -; v_gene: TRBV5-1; abundance: -; CDR3aa: CASSPPATGNEQYF; CDR3nt: TGCGCCAGCAGCCCCCCGGCCACGGGGAACGAGCAGTACTTC
j_gene: TRBJ2-5; len: 14; d_gene: -; v_gene: TRBV11-2; abundance: -; CDR3aa: CASKTGRGSETQYF; CDR3nt: TGTGCCAGCAAAACAGGGAGGGGAAGCGAGACCCAGTACTTC
j_gene: TRBJ1-1; len: 13; d_gene: -; v_gene: TRBV7-9; abundance: -; CDR3aa: CASSYNMNTEAFF; CDR3nt: TGTGCCAGCAGCTATAACATGAACACTGAAGCTTTCTTT
j_gene: TRBJ2-7; len: 15; d_gene: TRBD1; v_gene: TRBV25-1; abundance: -; CDR3aa: CASSELGTGSYEQYF; CDR3nt: TGTGCCAGCAGTGAACTGGGGACAGGGTCCTACGAGCAGTACTTC
j_gene: TRBJ1-5; len: 12; d_gene: -; v_gene: TRBV30; abundance: -; CDR3aa: CAFRRGNQPQHF; CDR3nt: TGTGCCTTCCGAAGGGGTAATCAGCCCCAGCATTTT
j_gene: TRBJ2-3; len: 14; d_gene: -; v_gene: TRBV6-6; abundance: -; CDR3aa: CASSRPLGGDTQYF; CDR3nt: TGTGCCAGCAGTCGCCCCTTGGGGGGAGATACGCAGTATTTT
j_gene: TRBJ1-2; len: 14; d_gene: -; v_gene: TRBV10-3; abundance: -; CDR3aa: CAISDFSDQGGYTF; CDR3nt: TGTGCCATCAGTGATTTCTCGGATCAAGGTGGCTACACCTTC
j_gene: TRBJ1-5; len: 14; d_gene: -; v_gene: TRBV2; abundance: -; CDR3aa: CASSVRQSNQPQHF; CDR3nt: TGTGCCAGCAGTGTGCGGCAAAGCAATCAGCCCCAGCATTTT
j_gene: TRBJ1-4; len: 13; d_gene: -; v_gene: TRBV5-5; abundance: -; CDR3aa: CASSLPQLEKLFF; CDR3nt: TGTGCCAGCAGCTTACCTCAACTTGAAAAACTGTTTTTT
j_gene: TRBJ1-4; len: 13; d_gene: TRBD1; v_gene: TRBV5-1; abundance: -; CDR3aa: CASSGTGGEKLFF; CDR3nt: TGCGCCAGCAGCGGGACAGGGGGAGAAAAACTGTTTTTT